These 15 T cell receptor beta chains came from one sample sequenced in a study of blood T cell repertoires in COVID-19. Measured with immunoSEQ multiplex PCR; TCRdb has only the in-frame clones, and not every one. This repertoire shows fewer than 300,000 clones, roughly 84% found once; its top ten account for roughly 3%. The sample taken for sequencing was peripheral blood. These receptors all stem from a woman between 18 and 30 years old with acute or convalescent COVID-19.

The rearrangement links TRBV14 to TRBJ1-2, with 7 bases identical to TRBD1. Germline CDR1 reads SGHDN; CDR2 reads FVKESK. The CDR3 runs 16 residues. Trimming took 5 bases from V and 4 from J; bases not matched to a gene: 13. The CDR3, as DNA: TGTGCCAGCAGCGAACGACAGGGTGCCACGATCTATGGCTACACCTTC. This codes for CASSERQGATIYGYTF.

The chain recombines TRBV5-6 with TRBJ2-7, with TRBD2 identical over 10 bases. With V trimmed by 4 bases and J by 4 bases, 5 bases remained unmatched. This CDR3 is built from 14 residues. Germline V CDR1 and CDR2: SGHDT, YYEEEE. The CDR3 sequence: CASSLAGVYYEQYF. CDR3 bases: TGTGCCAGCAGCCTAGCGGGAGTTTATTACGAGCAGTACTTC.

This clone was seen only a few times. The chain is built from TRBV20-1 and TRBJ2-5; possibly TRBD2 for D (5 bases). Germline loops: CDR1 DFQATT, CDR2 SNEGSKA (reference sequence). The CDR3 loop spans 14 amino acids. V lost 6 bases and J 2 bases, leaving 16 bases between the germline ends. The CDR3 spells CSASRAGPQETQYF. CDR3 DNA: TGCAGTGCCAGTAGGGCGGGCCCACAAGAGACCCAGTACTTC.

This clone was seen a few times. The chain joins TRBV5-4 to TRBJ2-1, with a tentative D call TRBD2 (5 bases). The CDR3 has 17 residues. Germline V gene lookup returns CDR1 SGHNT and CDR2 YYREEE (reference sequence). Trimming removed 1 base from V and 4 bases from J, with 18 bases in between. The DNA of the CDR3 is TGTGCCAGCAGCTTGTCGTCAATGGGCGGACTTTACAATGAGCAGTTCTTC. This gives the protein CASSLSSMGGLYNEQFF.

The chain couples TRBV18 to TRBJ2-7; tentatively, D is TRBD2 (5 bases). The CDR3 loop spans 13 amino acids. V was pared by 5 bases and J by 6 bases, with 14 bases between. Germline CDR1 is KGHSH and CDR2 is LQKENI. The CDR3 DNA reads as TGTGCCAGCTCATCAATCCCAGGAGGCGAGCAGTACTTC. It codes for CASSSIPGGEQYF.

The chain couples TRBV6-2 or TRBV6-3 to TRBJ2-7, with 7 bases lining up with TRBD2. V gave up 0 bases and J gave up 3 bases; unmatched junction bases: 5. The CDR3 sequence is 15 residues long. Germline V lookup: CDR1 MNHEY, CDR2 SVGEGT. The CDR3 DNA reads TGTGCCAGCAGTTACTCGCCCCGGGAGGTCTACGAGCAGTACTTC. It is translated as CASSYSPREVYEQYF.

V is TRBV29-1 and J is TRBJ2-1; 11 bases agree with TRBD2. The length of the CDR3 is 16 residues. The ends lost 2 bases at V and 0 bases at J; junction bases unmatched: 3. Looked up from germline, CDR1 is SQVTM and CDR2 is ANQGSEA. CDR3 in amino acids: CSVERLAGSSYNEQFF. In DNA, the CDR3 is TGCAGCGTTGAACGACTAGCGGGGAGCTCCTACAATGAGCAGTTCTTC.

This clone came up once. CDR3 in amino acids: CASSRGGSGDEKLFF. CDR3 DNA sequence: TGCGCCAGCAGCCGAGGTGGCAGCGGGGATGAAAAACTGTTTTTT. This rearrangement joins TRBV5-1 to TRBJ1-4; no reliable D call. Trimming removed 4 bases at V and 6 bases at J, with 16 bases between. This CDR3 has 15 residues. Germline V CDR1 and CDR2: SGHRS, YFSETQ. Drawing the rest from reference TRBV5-1 and TRBJ1-4, the complete variable domain is KAGVTQTPRYLIKTRGQQVTLSCSPISGHRSVSWYQQTPGQGLQFLFEYFSETQRNKGNFPGRFSGRQFSNSRSEMNVSTLELGDSALYLCASSRGGSGDEKLFFGSGTQLSVL.

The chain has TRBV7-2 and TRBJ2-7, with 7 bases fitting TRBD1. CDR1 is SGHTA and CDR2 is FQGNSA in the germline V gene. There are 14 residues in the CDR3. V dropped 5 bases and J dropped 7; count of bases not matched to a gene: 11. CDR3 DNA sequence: TGTGCCAGCAGCCCGAGGCCGGGACAGCTGGAGCAGTACTTC. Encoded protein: CASSPRPGQLEQYF.

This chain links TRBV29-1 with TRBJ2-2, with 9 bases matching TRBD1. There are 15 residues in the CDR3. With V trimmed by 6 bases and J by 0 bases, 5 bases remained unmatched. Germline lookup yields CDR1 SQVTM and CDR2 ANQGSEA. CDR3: CSVMGQGANTGELFF. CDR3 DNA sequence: TGCAGCGTCATGGGACAGGGCGCGAACACCGGGGAGCTGTTTTTT.

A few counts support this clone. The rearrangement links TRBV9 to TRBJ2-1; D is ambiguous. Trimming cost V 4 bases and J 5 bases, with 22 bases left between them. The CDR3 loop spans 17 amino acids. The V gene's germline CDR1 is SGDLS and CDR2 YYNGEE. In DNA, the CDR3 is TGTGCCAGCAGCAACCCTAGTGGCCGCCAAGCCAACAATGAGCAGTTCTTC. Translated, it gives CASSNPSGRQANNEQFF.

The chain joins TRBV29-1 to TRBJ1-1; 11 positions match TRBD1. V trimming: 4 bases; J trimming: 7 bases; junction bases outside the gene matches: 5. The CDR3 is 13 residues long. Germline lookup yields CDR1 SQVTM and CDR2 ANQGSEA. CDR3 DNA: TGCAGCGTTGTTCGGGGACAGGGGGTTGAAGCTTTCTTT. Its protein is CSVVRGQGVEAFF.

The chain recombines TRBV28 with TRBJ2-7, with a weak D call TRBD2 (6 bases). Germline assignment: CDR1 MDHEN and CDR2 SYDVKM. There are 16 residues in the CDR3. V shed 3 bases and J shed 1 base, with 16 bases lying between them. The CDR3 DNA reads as TGTGCCAGCAGTTTCCTAGCGAGAAGAGTGTCCTACGAGCAGTACTTC. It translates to CASSFLARRVSYEQYF.

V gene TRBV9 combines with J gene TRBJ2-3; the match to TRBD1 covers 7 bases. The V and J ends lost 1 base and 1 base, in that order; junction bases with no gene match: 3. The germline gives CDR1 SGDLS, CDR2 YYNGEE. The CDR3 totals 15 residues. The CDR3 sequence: CASSVQTGRTDTQYF. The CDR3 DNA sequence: TGTGCCAGCAGCGTACAGACAGGGCGCACAGATACGCAGTATTTT.

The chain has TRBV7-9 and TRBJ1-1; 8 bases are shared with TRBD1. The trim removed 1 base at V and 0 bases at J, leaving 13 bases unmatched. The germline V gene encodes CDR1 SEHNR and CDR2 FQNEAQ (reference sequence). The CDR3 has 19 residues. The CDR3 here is CASSLEGRWTGYMNTEAFF. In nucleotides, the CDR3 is TGTGCCAGCAGCTTAGAGGGGCGTTGGACAGGGTATATGAACACTGAAGCTTTCTTT.